A selection of T cell receptor beta chains follows, all from one sample in a study of blood T cell repertoires in COVID-19. The method was immunoSEQ multiplex PCR; TCRdb's version includes in-frame clones alone and lacks a portion of them. The sample lists about 330,000 clones, roughly 87% seen once, with 4.5% to 7% in the top ten. Sequences were obtained from PBMCs or T cells enriched from blood (not recorded which). The receptors shown here come from a woman aged 25-40 years who had recovered from COVID-19. Each CDR3 is given with its conserved first and last residue. A D gene is named only where the DNA matches it firmly. Rows may omit the clone size; those that give it use once, few, many or a size class.

D gene: -
J gene: TRBJ1-3
V gene: TRBV5-5
clone size: -
CDR3 protein: CASSFNSGNTIYF
CDR3 DNA: TGTGCCAGCAGCTTTAACTCTGGAAACACCATATATTTT

D gene: -
J gene: TRBJ1-6
V gene: TRBV7-2
clone size: -
CDR3 protein: CASKPGGPSSYNSPLHF
CDR3 DNA: TGTGCCAGCAAGCCGGGAGGGCCAAGCTCCTATAATTCACCCCTCCACTTT

D gene: -
J gene: TRBJ2-7
V gene: TRBV7-2
clone size: -
CDR3 protein: CASSLEEDEQYF
CDR3 DNA: TGTGCCAGCAGCTTGGAGGAGGACGAGCAGTACTTC

D gene: -
J gene: TRBJ1-5
V gene: TRBV7-2
clone size: few
CDR3 protein: CASSLRGNQPQHF
CDR3 DNA: TGTGCCAGCAGCTTAAGAGGCAATCAGCCCCAGCATTTT

D gene: -
J gene: TRBJ2-3
V gene: TRBV30
clone size: -
CDR3 protein: CALDNGLPDTQYF
CDR3 DNA: TGTGCCTTGGACAACGGATTACCAGATACGCAGTATTTT

D gene: TRBD2
J gene: TRBJ2-7
V gene: TRBV5-6
clone size: -
CDR3 protein: CASSAGVRKGYEQYF
CDR3 DNA: TGTGCCAGCAGCGCGGGGGTTAGAAAGGGCTACGAGCAGTACTTC

D gene: -
J gene: TRBJ1-1
V gene: TRBV5-1
clone size: few
CDR3 protein: CASSGGTLGAEAFF
CDR3 DNA: TGCGCCAGCAGCGGGGGGACCCTTGGGGCTGAAGCTTTCTTT

D gene: TRBD1
J gene: TRBJ2-2
V gene: TRBV19
clone size: -
CDR3 protein: CATSPTGPTGELFF
CDR3 DNA: TGTGCCACCTCACCGACAGGGCCCACCGGGGAGCTGTTTTTT

D gene: -
J gene: TRBJ1-5
V gene: TRBV5-1
clone size: -
CDR3 protein: CASSLGQSNQPQHF
CDR3 DNA: TGCGCCAGCAGCTTGGGACAGAGCAATCAGCCCCAGCATTTT

D gene: TRBD1
J gene: TRBJ1-1
V gene: TRBV6-2/TRBV6-3
clone size: few
CDR3 protein: CASSYSTGGTEAFF
CDR3 DNA: TGTGCCAGCAGTTACTCGACAGGGGGCACTGAAGCTTTCTTT

D gene: -
J gene: TRBJ2-3
V gene: TRBV5-1
clone size: once
CDR3 protein: CASSPERWGGTDTQYF
CDR3 DNA: TGCGCCAGCAGCCCAGAGCGGTGGGGGGGCACAGATACGCAGTATTTT

D gene: -
J gene: TRBJ2-1
V gene: TRBV29-1
clone size: -
CDR3 protein: CSVLGRHEFF
CDR3 DNA: TGCAGCGTTTTGGGGCGGCACGAGTTCTTC

D gene: TRBD1
J gene: TRBJ1-2
V gene: TRBV2
clone size: -
CDR3 protein: CASSETGEEHYGYTF
CDR3 DNA: TGTGCCAGCAGTGAGACAGGGGAGGAACACTATGGCTACACCTTC

D gene: -
J gene: TRBJ2-1
V gene: TRBV4-1
clone size: -
CDR3 protein: CASSQEGSLGGLNEQFF
CDR3 DNA: TGCGCCAGCAGCCAAGAAGGCTCTCTCGGGGGGCTCAATGAGCAGTTCTTC

D gene: TRBD1
J gene: TRBJ1-1
V gene: TRBV11-3
clone size: -
CDR3 protein: CASSLDGTGRAFF
CDR3 DNA: TGTGCCAGCAGCTTAGATGGGACAGGGCGAGCTTTCTTT

D gene: TRBD2
J gene: TRBJ2-5
V gene: TRBV14
clone size: -
CDR3 protein: CASRRASGGIQYF
CDR3 DNA: TGTGCCAGCAGACGGGCTAGCGGGGGGATCCAGTACTTC

D gene: -
J gene: TRBJ1-5
V gene: TRBV7-2
clone size: -
CDR3 protein: CASSLVGQSNQPQHF
CDR3 DNA: TGTGCCAGCAGCTTAGTTGGGCAGAGCAATCAGCCCCAGCATTTT

D gene: -
J gene: TRBJ2-1
V gene: TRBV2
clone size: -
CDR3 protein: CASSWEWYNEQFF
CDR3 DNA: TGTGCCAGCAGTTGGGAGTGGTACAATGAGCAGTTCTTC

D gene: -
J gene: TRBJ1-1
V gene: TRBV27
clone size: few
CDR3 protein: CASSLSGVGTEAFF
CDR3 DNA: TGTGCCAGCAGTTTATCAGGGGTGGGCACTGAAGCTTTCTTT

D gene: TRBD1
J gene: TRBJ1-6
V gene: TRBV5-4
clone size: -
CDR3 protein: CASSDRASYSPLHF
CDR3 DNA: TGTGCCAGCAGCGACAGGGCGAGTTATTCACCCCTCCACTTT

D gene: TRBD1
J gene: TRBJ2-3
V gene: TRBV9
clone size: -
CDR3 protein: CASSVVDRVVADTQYF
CDR3 DNA: TGTGCCAGCAGCGTAGTGGACAGGGTAGTAGCAGATACGCAGTATTTT

D gene: -
J gene: TRBJ1-1
V gene: TRBV6-5
clone size: -
CDR3 protein: CASSSGGGVLAEAFF
CDR3 DNA: TGTGCCAGCAGCTCCGGCGGAGGGGTATTGGCTGAAGCTTTCTTT

D gene: -
J gene: TRBJ1-5
V gene: TRBV30
clone size: -
CDR3 protein: CAWSVGPGEGQPQHF
CDR3 DNA: TGTGCCTGGAGTGTAGGTCCAGGGGAGGGCCAGCCCCAGCATTTT

D gene: -
J gene: TRBJ2-5
V gene: TRBV29-1
clone size: -
CDR3 protein: CSVASETQETQYF
CDR3 DNA: TGCAGCGTTGCTAGCGAAACCCAAGAGACCCAGTACTTC